This TCR beta chain was captured in a study of T cells in Graves' hyperthyroidism and ophthalmopathy. This clonotype was detected ten times or more. What it recognizes is unknown. Together with thyroid ultrasound, orbital computed tomography, serum thyroxine and TRAb, clinical symptoms were used for diagnoses. Using around 10 ml of fresh peripheral blood, PBMCs were prepared. Whole-study findings and limits: Among thyroid clonotypes expanded above 0.001, most also appeared in blood.

It was RNA transcripts that yielded the amplified TCR beta CDR3 regions. During a first-round RT-PCR of the TCR CDR3, the HTBI primer set was used. MiXCR was run by TCRdb on the multiplex PCR reads, yielding one entry per CDR3 protein. The sample carries some 460,000 distinct CDR3 sequences, roughly 14% recorded once. Germline CDR1 reads KGHDR; CDR2 reads SFDVKD. There are 14 residues in the CDR3. V was pared by 9 bases and J by 3 bases, with 7 bases of the junction left unmatched. This chain links TRBV24-1 with TRBJ2-7; 10 nucleotides agree with TRBD1. Material for sequencing was blood. This clonotype was obtained from a woman aged 18-30 years with Graves' hyperthyroidism. The CDR3 DNA reads as TGTGCCACCTCTGCCAGGGACAGGGGCTACGAGCAGTACTTC. This encodes CATSARDRGYEQYF.